This T cell receptor (beta chain) was sequenced for a study of cytomegalovirus exposure and HLA in healthy donors (dated by TCRdb to the late 2010s). With respect to the entire study: According to an earlier analysis of several hundred of the donors, about 179 million T cells yielded some 110 million unique TCR beta sequences and less than 300 Gb of sequence data. Approximately 300 gigabases of sequencing data and 91 million or so unique TCR sequences made up an early release that covered several hundred HLA-typed donors. Among the roughly 370 genotyped donors, approximately 82% belonged to the genetic ancestry cluster associated with self-reported Caucasian donors. The study was designed to test whether signatures of past pathogen exposure could be identified by cataloging public T cell receptors. The study profiled the T cell repertoires of approximately 700 subjects by immunosequencing and related them to cytomegalovirus serostatus. In addition to the first cohort of 650 to 750 subjects, a separate validation cohort of 130 or so different subjects was used. To predict cytomegalovirus infection status, the study combined high-throughput TCR immunosequencing, statistical association of individual TCRs with disease status, and machine learning. A later analysis re-examined previously published TCR beta repertoires from roughly 650 donors and added high-resolution HLA genotyping to investigate patterns of TCR occurrence. Rather than using new phenotypic data, the later analysis identified candidate immune exposures from TCR beta sequences and from how often those sequences occurred across donors. In an earlier analysis of more than 550 of the donors, high-throughput TCR beta sequencing was used to judge whether each TCR beta V gene segment behaved as functional or pseudogenic. Donor age, sex, ethnicity and CMV serostatus were compiled together with the repertoire data. Genome-wide SNP genotypes for about 65% of the roughly 670 donors were used in a later genetic analysis, which treated that subset as a discovery cohort. All discovery cohort repertoires had been generated using a single sequencing platform. HLA typing included class I and class II loci at four-digit resolution. The number of donors typed differed by locus, with roughly 629-640 for A, B, C, DRB1 and DQB1, over 500 for DQA1, 606 for DPA1, and roughly 450 for DPB1. Roughly 5 DR-DQ haplotypes were handled as single units for association and clustering, since linkage in the cohort was strong. Among about 370 genotyped donors of the cohort, an average of roughly 230,000 unique TCR beta nucleotide sequences was sequenced per donor, of which about 18% were non-productive. Summary of the overall study and its limitations: In a later analysis, the rate of TCR association differed among HLA loci, with DRB1 alleles having the most associated TCRs and HLA-C alleles having the fewest. CMV serostatus was the only immune exposure information available for the cohort. In this cohort, only TCR beta chains were sequenced, and detectable features were limited by the absence of alpha or paired-chain data. A later analysis found that HLA-associated TCR beta chains were more clonally expanded and had lower generation probabilities than equally common non-associated chains. In a later analysis, several top co-occurrence clusters were reported to appear linked to parvovirus B19, influenza, CMV and Epstein-Barr virus. Most TCR sequences were observed very rarely across donors, whereas some public TCRs were present in many individuals. In a later genetic analysis, a missense DCLRE1C variant was associated with V-gene and J-gene trimming of TCR beta chains, and the association was replicated in an independent cohort. The earlier analysis of 587 of the donors excluded 15 to 20 rarely observed V segments, including chromosome 9 orphons, because counts were too low. Most CMV-associated TCR beta chains appeared to be HLA-restricted in a later analysis, and the HLA associations seemed to be driven largely by CMV exposure. A cluster of highly shared sequence variants was judged likely to be a technical artifact of the sequencing pipeline. Because some donors lacked HLA typing at each locus, the association tests relied only on the typed subset. When HLA alleles, especially DR and DQ, strongly co-occurred, TCR associations were difficult to assign to individual alleles. Linkage disequilibrium might explain the correlated functional status among segregating V segments, but an unknown experimental factor could not be ruled out. Specific HLA alleles were associated with some 15,000 TCR beta sequences at a false discovery rate of 0.05 in a later analysis. The 87-base-pair reads could not distinguish some IMGT-functional V segments, including TRBV6-2 and TRBV6-3, so those segments were excluded. Cytomegalovirus status was reported to be diagnosed by the classifier with high specificity and sensitivity in both the original and validation cohorts. According to the authors, the approach could potentially be generalized to other disease states and immunological phenotypes. In a later genetic analysis, fewer N-insertions in productive TCRs were reported among donors in an Asian-associated ancestry cluster than the roughly 700-donor mean. A further reported finding was that TCR beta sequences accurately predicted the HLA-A and HLA-B alleles for most subjects in the first cohort. A few of the identified cytomegalovirus-associated TCR beta chains were confirmed in vitro to be specific for cytomegalovirus antigens. In an earlier analysis of some 640 of the donors, most TCR beta V segments were observed in productive rearrangements about 87% or about 30% of the time, broadly matching IMGT annotations. In the study, 150 to 200 TCR beta chains were listed as associated with cytomegalovirus. Presence/absence analyses assumed roughly uniform sequencing depth across donors, an assumption that may not hold.

CDR1 and CDR2 are read off the germline V gene (reference sequence) as SGHNT and YYREEE. CDR3 length: 15 amino acids, cysteine to phenylalanine. Only the CDR3 DNA is retained, 45 bases long and in frame from the first base. At the junction V is shortened by 4 bases and J by 4 bases; bases outside the gene matches: 5. Worth noting for this clone: The target of this receptor is not known. Base qualities are not at hand, and no much larger clone is one base apart.

The cohort consisted of 600 to 700 healthy bone marrow donors. Cohort members were all nominally healthy when sampled, although unrecorded immune exposures were likely present. The donor was CMV seropositive and was included in the group of 300 or so seropositive cohort members. A peripheral blood sample was collected from each donor, and TCR beta sequencing was performed on peripheral blood mononuclear cells. Genomic DNA was extracted from the blood cell samples with the Qiagen DNeasy Blood Extraction Kit. Library preparation used the immunoSEQ multiplex PCR assay. For the multiplex PCR, a mixture combining 60 forward primers for TCR Vbeta segments and 13 reverse primers for TCR Jbeta segments was used. A multiplex PCR assay on genomic DNA amplified the CDR3 region of rearranged TCR beta genes. Amplified TCR beta libraries were sequenced as 87-base-pair reads on the Illumina HiSeq System. Concerning the study's data processing: A later analysis counted tens of millions of unique TCR beta chains across the 600 to 850 repertoires, and around 12 million of these chains were shared by at least two donors. A nearest-neighbor algorithm error-corrected the raw reads and collapsed the reads into unique sequences, merging closely related sequences to remove PCR and sequencing errors. CDR3 sequences were aligned to IMGT reference sequences to assign V, D and J gene segments. Each retained sequence needed at least a six-nucleotide match to both a V gene segment and a J gene segment. Rearrangements were classified as productive when the CDR3 lacked stop codons and remained in frame with V and J, and all other rearrangements were classified as non-productive. CDR3 was defined by IMGT convention, running from the second conserved V-encoded cysteine to the conserved J-encoded phenylalanine. In an earlier analysis of around 570 of the donors, sequences lacking an unambiguous match to a single V gene segment were excluded. An earlier analysis of a few hundred of the donors called V segments functional above 56.7% productive rearrangements and segregating when the between-donor standard deviation exceeded 5%. A statistical classification framework was built to diagnose cytomegalovirus status from the catalog of TCR beta chain sequences. V and J gene assignment, in a later analysis, came from comparing TCR nucleotide sequences with IMGT/GENE-DB human TR gene sequences. A later analysis assigned CDR3 sequences and most-parsimonious VDJ recombination scenarios with the TCRdist pipeline. In a later analysis, each TCR beta chain was defined by its CDR3 amino acid sequence together with its V-gene family, and reads lacking a unique V-gene family were excluded. To address suspected cross-contamination and a sequencing artifact, a later analysis removed 592 highly shared, low-generation-probability nucleotide sequences. In a later analysis, a clonal expansion index was calculated for each public chain from normalized within-repertoire ranks of inferred template counts. A later analysis computed generation probabilities with a VDJ recombination model fitted to out-of-frame rearrangements, and checked the results against IGoR. In a later analysis, TCR-TCR, TCR-HLA and TCR-CMV co-occurrence was scored with hypergeometric tests, and a repertoire-size bias correction was applied to TCR pairs. In a later analysis, false discovery rates were estimated by permuting HLA or CMV assignments 20 times. In a later analysis, co-occurring TCRs were grouped with DBSCAN, and TCRdist sequence similarity was added when clustering was performed within HLA-allele-positive subsets. For co-occurrence clustering, repertoires with fewer than 30,000 or more than 120,000 public chains were excluded, along with a handful of repertoires with anomalous nucleotide sharing. In its TCRdb copy, this immuneACCESS table keeps in-frame sequences only and misses some clones. Where compared with another copy, unresolved V genes explain less than half of these, and the others have no known cause. That table furnishes V, J and clone size, whereas the DNA furnished D and trimming. The sample contains 90,000 to 120,000 clones, about four fifths of them found a single time. The ten largest clones add up to under 5% of the sample.

Sequencing was performed on PBMCs. The rearranged segments are TRBV5-4 and TRBJ1-4; TRBD1 fits 9 bases in the junction. The clonotype comes from a female donor in good health and CMV-seropositive. CDR3 sequence: CASSRGQGLNEKLFF. In nucleotide form, the sequence is TGTGCCAGCAGCCGGGGACAGGGCCTTAATGAAAAACTGTTTTTT.